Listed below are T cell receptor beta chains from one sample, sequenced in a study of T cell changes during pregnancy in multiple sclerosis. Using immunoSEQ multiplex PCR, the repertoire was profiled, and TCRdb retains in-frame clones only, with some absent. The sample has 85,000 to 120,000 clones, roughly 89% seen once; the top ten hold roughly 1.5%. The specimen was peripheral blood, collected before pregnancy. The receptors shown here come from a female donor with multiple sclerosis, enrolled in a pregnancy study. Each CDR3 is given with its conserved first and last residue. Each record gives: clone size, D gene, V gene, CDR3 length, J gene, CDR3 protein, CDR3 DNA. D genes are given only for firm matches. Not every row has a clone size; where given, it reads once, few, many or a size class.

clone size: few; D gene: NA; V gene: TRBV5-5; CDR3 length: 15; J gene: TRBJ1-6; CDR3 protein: CASSSIGAGESPLHF; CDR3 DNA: TGTGCCAGCAGCTCTATAGGGGCAGGGGAATCACCCCTCCACTTT
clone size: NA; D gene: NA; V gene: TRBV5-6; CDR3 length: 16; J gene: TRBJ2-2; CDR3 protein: CASNLNRDTNTGELFF; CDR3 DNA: TGTGCCAGCAACCTAAACCGGGACACAAACACCGGGGAGCTGTTTTTT
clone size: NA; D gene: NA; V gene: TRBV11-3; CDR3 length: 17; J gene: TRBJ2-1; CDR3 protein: CASSLDLTATLGNEQFF; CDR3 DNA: TGTGCCAGCAGCTTAGATCTAACAGCTACCCTGGGCAATGAGCAGTTCTTC
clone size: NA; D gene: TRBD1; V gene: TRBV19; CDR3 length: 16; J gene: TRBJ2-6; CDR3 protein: CASRPTGAPGANVLTF; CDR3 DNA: TGTGCCAGTAGACCAACAGGGGCCCCTGGGGCCAACGTCCTGACTTTC
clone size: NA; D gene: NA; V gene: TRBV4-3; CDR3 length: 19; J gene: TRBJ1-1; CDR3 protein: CASSQVMVGGLGPNTEAFF; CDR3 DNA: TGCGCCAGCAGCCAAGTGATGGTGGGGGGACTCGGGCCTAACACTGAAGCTTTCTTT
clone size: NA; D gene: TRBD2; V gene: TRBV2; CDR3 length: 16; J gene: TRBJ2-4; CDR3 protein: CASSSTSGQAKNIQYF; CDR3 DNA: TGTGCCAGCAGTTCAACTAGCGGACAAGCCAAAAACATTCAGTACTTC
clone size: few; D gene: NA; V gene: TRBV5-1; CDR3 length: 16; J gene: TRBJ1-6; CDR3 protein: CASSLGQPYVNSPLHF; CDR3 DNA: TGCGCCAGCAGCTTAGGACAGCCATACGTGAATTCACCCCTCCACTTT
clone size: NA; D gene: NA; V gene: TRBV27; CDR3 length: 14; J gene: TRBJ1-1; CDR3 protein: CASSSRTAHTEAFF; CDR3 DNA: TGTGCCAGCAGTTCGCGGACAGCCCACACTGAAGCTTTCTTT
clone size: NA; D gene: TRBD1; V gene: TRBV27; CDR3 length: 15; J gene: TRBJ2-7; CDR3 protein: CASSLRTGPYYEQYF; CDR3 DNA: TGTGCCAGCAGTTTACGGACAGGGCCCTACTACGAGCAGTACTTC
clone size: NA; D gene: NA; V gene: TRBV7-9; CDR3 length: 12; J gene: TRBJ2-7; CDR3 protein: CASKGRDYEQYF; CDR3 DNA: TGTGCCTCGAAGGGCCGGGACTACGAGCAGTACTTC
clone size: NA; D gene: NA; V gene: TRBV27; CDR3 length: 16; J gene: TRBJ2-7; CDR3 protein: CASSLGAGSGIDEQYF; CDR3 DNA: TGTGCCAGCAGTTTGGGGGCAGGGTCAGGAATAGACGAGCAGTACTTC
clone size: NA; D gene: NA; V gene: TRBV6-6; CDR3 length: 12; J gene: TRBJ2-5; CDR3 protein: CASSGSTETQYF; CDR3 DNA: TGTGCCAGCAGCGGGAGTACTGAGACCCAGTACTTC
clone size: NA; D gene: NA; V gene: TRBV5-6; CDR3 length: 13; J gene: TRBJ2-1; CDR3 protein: CASSLLAANEQFF; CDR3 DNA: TGTGCCAGCAGCTTACTAGCCGCCAATGAGCAGTTCTTC
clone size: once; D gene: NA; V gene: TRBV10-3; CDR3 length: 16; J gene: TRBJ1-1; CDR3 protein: CAISERGGGTVAEAFF; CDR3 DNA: TGTGCCATCAGTGAGCGCGGGGGGGGTACTGTCGCTGAAGCTTTCTTT
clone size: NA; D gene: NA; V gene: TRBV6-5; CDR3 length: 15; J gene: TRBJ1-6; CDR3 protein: CASSYVVQGNSPLHF; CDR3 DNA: TGTGCCAGCAGTTACGTAGTACAGGGAAATTCACCCCTCCACTTT
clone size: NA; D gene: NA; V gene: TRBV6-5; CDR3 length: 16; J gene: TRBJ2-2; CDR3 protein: CASSYGQEVFTGELFF; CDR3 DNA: TGTGCCAGCAGTTACGGGCAGGAAGTGTTCACCGGGGAGCTGTTTTTT
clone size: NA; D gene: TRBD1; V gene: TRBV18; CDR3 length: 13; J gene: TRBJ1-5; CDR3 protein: CASSGQGGQPQHF; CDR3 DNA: TGTGCCAGCTCCGGACAGGGAGGTCAGCCCCAGCATTTT
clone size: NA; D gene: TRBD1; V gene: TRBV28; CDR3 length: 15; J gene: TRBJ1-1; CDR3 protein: CASSLQGAGNTEAFF; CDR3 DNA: TGTGCCAGCAGTCTACAGGGGGCAGGGAACACTGAAGCTTTCTTT
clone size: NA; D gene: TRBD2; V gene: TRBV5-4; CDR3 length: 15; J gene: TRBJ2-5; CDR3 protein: CASSLPGRAGETQYF; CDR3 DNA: TGTGCCAGCAGCTTACCCGGGAGGGCCGGTGAGACCCAGTACTTC
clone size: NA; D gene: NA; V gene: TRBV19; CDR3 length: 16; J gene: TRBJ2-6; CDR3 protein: CASSYSTSSGANVLTF; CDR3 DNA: TGTGCCAGTAGCTACTCCACTAGTTCGGGGGCCAACGTCCTGACTTTC
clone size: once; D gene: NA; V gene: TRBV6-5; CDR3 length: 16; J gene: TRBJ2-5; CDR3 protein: CASSYSLTITKETQYF; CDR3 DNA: TGTGCCAGCAGTTACTCTTTAACGATTACTAAAGAGACCCAGTACTTC
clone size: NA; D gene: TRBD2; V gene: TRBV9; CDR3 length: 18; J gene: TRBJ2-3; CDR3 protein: CASSPRGASGGFTDTQYF; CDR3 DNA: TGTGCCAGCAGCCCACGTGGGGCTAGCGGGGGGTTCACAGATACGCAGTATTTT
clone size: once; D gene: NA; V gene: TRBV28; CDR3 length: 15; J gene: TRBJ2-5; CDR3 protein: CASSSPPEASGTQYF; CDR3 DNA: TGTGCCAGCAGTTCGCCTCCGGAGGCCTCCGGGACCCAGTACTTC
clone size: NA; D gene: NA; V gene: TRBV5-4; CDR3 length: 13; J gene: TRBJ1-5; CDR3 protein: CASSLEENQPQHF; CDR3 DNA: TGTGCCAGCAGCTTGGAAGAGAATCAGCCCCAGCATTTT
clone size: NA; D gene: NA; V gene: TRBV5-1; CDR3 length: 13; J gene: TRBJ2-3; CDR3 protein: CASSSFFSDTQYF; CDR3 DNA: TGCGCCAGCAGCTCCTTTTTCTCAGATACGCAGTATTTT
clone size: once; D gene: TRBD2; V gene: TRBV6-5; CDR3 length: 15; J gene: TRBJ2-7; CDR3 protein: CASTGFEAGGFEQYF; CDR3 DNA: TGTGCCAGCACTGGTTTTGAGGCGGGAGGTTTCGAGCAGTACTTC
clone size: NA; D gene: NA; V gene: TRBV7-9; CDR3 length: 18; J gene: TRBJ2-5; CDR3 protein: CASSLLPRAYVIQETQYF; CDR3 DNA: TGTGCCAGCAGCTTATTGCCCAGGGCGTATGTGATACAAGAGACCCAGTACTTC
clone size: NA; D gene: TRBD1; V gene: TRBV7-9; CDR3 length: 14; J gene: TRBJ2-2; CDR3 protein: CASRDREITGELFF; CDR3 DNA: TGTGCCAGCAGAGACAGGGAAATTACCGGGGAGCTGTTTTTT
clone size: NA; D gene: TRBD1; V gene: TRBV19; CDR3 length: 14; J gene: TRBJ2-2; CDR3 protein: CASAGQENTGELFF; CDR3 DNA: TGTGCCAGTGCCGGACAGGAGAACACCGGGGAGCTGTTTTTT
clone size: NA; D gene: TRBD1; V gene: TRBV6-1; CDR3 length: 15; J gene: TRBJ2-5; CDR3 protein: CASSATGVVEKTQYF; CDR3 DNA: TGTGCCAGCAGTGCCACAGGGGTGGTAGAGAAGACCCAGTACTTC